Below, 6 T cell receptor beta chains from the same sample are listed, as sequenced in a study of blood T cell repertoires in COVID-19. The repertoire was sequenced with immunoSEQ multiplex PCR; TCRdb's copy has only in-frame clones and lacks some. Of fewer than 200,000 clones in the sample, approximately 85% were seen once. Sequenced sample: peripheral blood. The receptors shown here come from a man in his fifties or sixties who had recovered from COVID-19.

In its sample, this clone was seen once. J is TRBJ1-3 and V is TRBV7-2, with D uncertain. The CDR3 is 16 amino acids. V shed 2 bases and J shed 0 bases, with 11 bases lying between them. Germline CDR1 is SGHTA and CDR2 is FQGNSA. The DNA for the CDR3 is TGTGCCAGCAGCTTACCCACGGGTTACTCTGGAAACACCATATATTTT. It codes for CASSLPTGYSGNTIYF.

The chain combines TRBV3-1 (or the pseudogene TRBV3-2) with TRBJ2-1; 9 nucleotides agree with TRBD2. Germline values: CDR1 LGHDT, CDR2 YNNKEL (reference sequence). The CDR3 sequence is 17 residues long. V lost 0 bases to trimming and J lost 2 bases; unmatched junction nucleotides: 5. This chain's CDR3 is CASSQEFGGGAYNEQFF. CDR3 nucleotide sequence: TGTGCCAGCAGCCAAGAATTTGGCGGGGGGGCCTACAATGAGCAGTTCTTC.

This clone was observed a few times. CDR3 DNA sequence: TGTGCCAGTACTAACGCGGCTGGAGCTTTCTTT. This encodes CASTNAAGAFF. The chain recombines TRBV19 with TRBJ1-1; D call uncertain. CDR3 length: 11 residues. CDR1 and CDR2 (germline): LNHDA, SQIVND (reference sequence). Deletions cut 7 bases from V and 10 bases from J, with 13 bases between.

The CDR3 region has the DNA TGTGCCATCAGTGGGGCAGGCTCTGGATTCCACTTT. Its protein product is CAISGAGSGFHF. This chain joins TRBV10-3 and TRBJ1-6, with unresolved D. The CDR3 spans 12 residues. The germline V and J ends were trimmed by 4 bases and 17 bases, with 15 bases remaining between them. Germline V lookup: CDR1 ENHRY, CDR2 SYGVKD.

The genes are TRBV5-5 and TRBJ1-2; the D gene is possibly TRBD1 (5 bases). The CDR3 spans 17 residues. Trimming shortened V by 4 bases and J by 4 bases, and 23 bases separated the two germline ends. Germline CDR1 is SGHKS and CDR2 is YYEKEE (reference sequence). The CDR3 DNA reads as TGTGCCAGCAGCCGCAACCTGGACGGGGGACTTAGCTATGGCTACACCTTC. Encoded protein: CASSRNLDGGLSYGYTF.

The chain has TRBV20-1 and TRBJ1-2; D uncertain. Germline CDR1 is DFQATT and CDR2 is SNEGSKA (reference sequence). The length of the CDR3 is 10 residues. V lost 7 bases and J lost 4, with 7 bases in between. The CDR3 loop reads CSVWAYGYTF. The CDR3 bases are TGCAGTGTATGGGCCTATGGCTACACCTTC.